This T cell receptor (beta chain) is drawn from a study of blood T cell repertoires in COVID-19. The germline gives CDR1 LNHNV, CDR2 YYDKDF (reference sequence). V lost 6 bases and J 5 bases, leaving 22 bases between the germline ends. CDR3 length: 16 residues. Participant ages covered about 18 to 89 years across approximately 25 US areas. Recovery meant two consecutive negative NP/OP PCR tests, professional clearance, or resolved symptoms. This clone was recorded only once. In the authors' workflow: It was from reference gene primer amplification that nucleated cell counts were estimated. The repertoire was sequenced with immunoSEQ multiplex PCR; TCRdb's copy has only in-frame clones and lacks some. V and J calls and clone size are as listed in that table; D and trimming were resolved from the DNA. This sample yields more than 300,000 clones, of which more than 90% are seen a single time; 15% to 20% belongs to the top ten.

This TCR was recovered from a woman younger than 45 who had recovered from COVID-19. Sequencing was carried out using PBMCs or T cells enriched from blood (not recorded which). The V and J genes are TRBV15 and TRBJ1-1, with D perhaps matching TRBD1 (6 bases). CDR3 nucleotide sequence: TGTGCCACCAGTTCCTTTTGGCTAGGGGGAAAGACTGAAGCTTTCTTT. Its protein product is CATSSFWLGGKTEAFF.